The 7 T cell receptor beta chains below all came from one sample that was sequenced in a study of tumor and adjacent non-tumor tissue in lung cancer. A modified ARM-PCR protocol with three rounds of nested PCR amplified TCRbeta. Using its own MiXCR run on the multiplex PCR reads, TCRdb lists one record per CDR3 protein. The sample gives approximately 110,000 distinct CDR3 sequences, approximately 71% of which show up once; approximately 35% is in the top ten. The template was RNA from unsorted bulk tissue. Sequencing was done on a sample of lung tumor tissue. The receptors originated from a woman aged 60-70 years with non-small cell lung cancer.

As regards this clonotype: This may be a read error: a much more frequent sequence differs by one nucleotide. The V and J genes are TRBV4-2 and TRBJ1-4; 8 bases map to TRBD1. From germline, CDR1 is LGHNA and CDR2 YNFKEQ. This CDR3 has 19 residues. J lost 4 bases, V lost 7 bases, and 20 bases had no gene match. For the CDR3, the DNA is TGTGCCAGCACCCTTAGGAATGGGACAGGTGTGGCCAGTAATGAAAAACTGTTTTTT. It codes for CASTLRNGTGVASNEKLFF.

The chain couples TRBV20-1 to TRBJ2-7, with 9 bases lining up with TRBD2. The CDR3 is 14 amino acids. The ends lost 6 bases at V and 5 bases at J; junction bases unmatched: 11. Per the germline V gene, CDR1 is DFQATT and CDR2 is SNEGSKA (reference sequence). The CDR3 DNA follows: TGCAGTGCGCCGGCTAGCGGGACCTCTGACGAGCAGTACTTC. Its protein is CSAPASGTSDEQYF.

This chain uses TRBV11-2 with TRBJ1-6; D uncertain. Germline values: CDR1 SGHAT, CDR2 FQNNGV. V lost 0 bases to trimming and J lost 12 bases, with 12 bases between them. This CDR3 comprises 14 residues. CDR3 bases: TGTGCCAGCAGCTTAGATGCAAGTAGTTTACCCCTCCACTTT. It is translated as CASSLDASSLPLHF.

About this clonotype: One junction end does not reproduce the germline sequence, and a read error may be involved. This chain links TRBV20-1 with TRBJ1-1, with 7 bases aligning to TRBD1. In germline, CDR1 is DFQATT, CDR2 SNEGSKA (reference sequence). CDR3 length: 16 amino acids. CDR3 region: CNARRQGSPMNTETFF. CDR3 DNA sequence: TGCAATGCTAGAAGACAGGGTTCTCCGATGAACACTGAAACTTTCTTT.

As regards this clonotype: A much larger clone lies a single base off, so this may be a read error. The V call is TRBV6-2 or TRBV6-3, the J call TRBJ1-1; D unclear. The length of the CDR3 is 14 residues. Germline V gene data show CDR1 as MNHEY and CDR2 as SVGEGT. CDR3 DNA: TGTGTCAGCAGCTTCCCCCTCATGAACACTGAAGCTTTCTTT. It translates to CVSSFPLMNTEAFF.

Note on this clonotype: Its ends do not fully match the called genes, so a read error is possible. The chain carries TRBV6-6 and TRBJ1-6; D unresolved. The germline gives CDR1 MNHNY, CDR2 SVGAGI (reference sequence). The CDR3 sequence is 17 residues long. The CDR3 loop reads CASTFDEEISYNSPIHF. In DNA, the CDR3 is TGTGCCAGCACTTTTGATGAAGAGATCTCCTATAATTCACCCATCCACTTT.

The rearrangement links TRBV11-2 to TRBJ2-5; tentative D call: TRBD1 (6 bases). V gave up 4 bases and J gave up 1 base, with 7 bases separating them. The CDR3 extends over 13 amino acids. The germline V gene encodes CDR1 SGHAT and CDR2 FQNNGV. In nucleotides, the CDR3 is TGTGCCAGCAGCTCGGACAGCCAAGAGACCCAGTACTTC. Residues: CASSSDSQETQYF.